The following is a T cell receptor beta chain sequence with its context. The trim removed 4 bases at V and 3 bases at J, leaving 7 bases unmatched. CDR1 MNHNY and CDR2 SVGAGI come from the germline V gene (reference sequence). The length of the CDR3 is 16 residues. The data originate from a study of blood T cell repertoires in COVID-19. Study details: Samples taken during acute and convalescent COVID-19 were collected in the United States, Italy and Spain. T cells, B-cell-depleted T cells, or PBMCs supplied cDNA or gDNA.

Study processing details: Nucleated cell counts were estimated from reference gene primer amplification. Generated by immunoSEQ multiplex PCR, the TCRdb table keeps only in-frame clones and is missing some. V and J calls and clone size are as listed in that table; D and trimming were resolved from the DNA. Of 200,000 to 300,000 clones listed, approximately 80% are singletons. This clonotype was sampled from a man older than 75 with acute or convalescent COVID-19. This chain connects TRBV6-6 to TRBJ1-5, with 9 bases fitting TRBD1. Specimen: peripheral blood. CDR3 amino acids: CASSSGTGFLNQPQHF. CDR3 DNA: TGTGCCAGCAGTTCCGGGACAGGGTTCCTCAATCAGCCCCAGCATTTT.